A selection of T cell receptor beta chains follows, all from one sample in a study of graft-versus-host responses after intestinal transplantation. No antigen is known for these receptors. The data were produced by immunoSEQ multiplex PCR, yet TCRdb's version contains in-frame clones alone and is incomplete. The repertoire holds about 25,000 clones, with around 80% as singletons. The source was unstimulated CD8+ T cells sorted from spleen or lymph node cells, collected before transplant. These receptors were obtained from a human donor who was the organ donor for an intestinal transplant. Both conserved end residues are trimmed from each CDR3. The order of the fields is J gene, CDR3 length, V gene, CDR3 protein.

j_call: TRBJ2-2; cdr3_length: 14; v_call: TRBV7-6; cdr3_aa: ASSERGGALTGELF
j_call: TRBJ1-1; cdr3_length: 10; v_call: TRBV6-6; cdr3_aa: ASSLTGTEAF
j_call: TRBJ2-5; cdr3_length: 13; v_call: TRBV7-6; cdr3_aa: ASSFFSADEETQY
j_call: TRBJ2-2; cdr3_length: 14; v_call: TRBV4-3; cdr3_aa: ASSQDGQGRTGELF
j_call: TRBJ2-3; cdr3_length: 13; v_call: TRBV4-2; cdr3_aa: ASSQAGGGPDTQY
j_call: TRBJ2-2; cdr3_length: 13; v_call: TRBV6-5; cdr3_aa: ASSWTSGNTGELF
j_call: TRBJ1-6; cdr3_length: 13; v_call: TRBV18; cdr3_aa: ASSPDRPTFSPLH
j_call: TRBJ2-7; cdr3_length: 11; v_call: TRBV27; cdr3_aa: ASSWAAGGEQY
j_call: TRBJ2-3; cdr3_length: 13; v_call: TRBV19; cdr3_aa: ASSPQEFSTDTQY
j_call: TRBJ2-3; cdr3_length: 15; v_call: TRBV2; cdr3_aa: ASSRPGLGLASDTQY
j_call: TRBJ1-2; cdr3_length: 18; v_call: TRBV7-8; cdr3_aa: ASSSPRQATPTRPFYGYT
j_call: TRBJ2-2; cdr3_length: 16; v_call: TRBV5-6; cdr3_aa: ASSLYGIAGKNTGELF
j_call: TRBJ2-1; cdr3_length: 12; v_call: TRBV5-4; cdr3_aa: APRAGGSYNEQF
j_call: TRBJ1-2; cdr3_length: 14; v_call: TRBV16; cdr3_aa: ASSQIPHQPNYGYT
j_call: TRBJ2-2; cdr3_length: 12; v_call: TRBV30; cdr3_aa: AWSQRGGGGELF
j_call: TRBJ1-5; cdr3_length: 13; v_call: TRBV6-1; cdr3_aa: ASRDFGVSNQPQH
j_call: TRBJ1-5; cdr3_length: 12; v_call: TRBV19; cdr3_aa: ASSLGSDNQPQH
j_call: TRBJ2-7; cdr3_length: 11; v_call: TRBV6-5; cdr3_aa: ASSPDRVSEQY
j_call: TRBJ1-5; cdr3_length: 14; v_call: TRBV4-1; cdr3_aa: ASSQEDGYSNQPQH
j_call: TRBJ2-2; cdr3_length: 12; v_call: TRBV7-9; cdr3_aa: ASSLVQATGELF
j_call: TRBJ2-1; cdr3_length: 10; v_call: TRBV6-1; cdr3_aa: ASSGQANEQF
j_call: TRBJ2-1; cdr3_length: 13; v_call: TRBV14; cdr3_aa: ASSPRQEIYNEQF
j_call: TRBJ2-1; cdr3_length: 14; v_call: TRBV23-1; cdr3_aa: ASSQSERGVYNEQF
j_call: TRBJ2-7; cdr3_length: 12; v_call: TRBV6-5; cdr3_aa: ASSYTGGQYEQY
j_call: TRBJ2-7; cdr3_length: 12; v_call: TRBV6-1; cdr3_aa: ASTIGPGTYEQY
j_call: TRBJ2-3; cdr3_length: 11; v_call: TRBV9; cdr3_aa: ASSVFSADTQY
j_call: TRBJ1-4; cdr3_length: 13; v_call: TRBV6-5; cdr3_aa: ASSQMGGTNEKLF
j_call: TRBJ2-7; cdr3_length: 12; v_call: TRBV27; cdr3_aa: ASSLSPDRYEQY
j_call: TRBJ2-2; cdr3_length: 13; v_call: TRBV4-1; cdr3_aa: ASSQGAGGGGELF
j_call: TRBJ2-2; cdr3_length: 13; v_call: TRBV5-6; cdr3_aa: ASSARTGYDGELF
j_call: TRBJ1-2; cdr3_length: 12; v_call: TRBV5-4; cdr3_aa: ASSLDMNIYGYT
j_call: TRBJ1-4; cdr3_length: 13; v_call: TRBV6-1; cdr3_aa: ASSIRGTVNEKLF
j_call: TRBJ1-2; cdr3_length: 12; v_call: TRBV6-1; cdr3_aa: ASSLWLILGGYT
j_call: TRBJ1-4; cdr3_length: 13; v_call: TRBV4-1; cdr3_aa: ASSVRGNRDEKLF
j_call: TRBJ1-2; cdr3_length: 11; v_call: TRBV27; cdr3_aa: ASRLGRLSGYT
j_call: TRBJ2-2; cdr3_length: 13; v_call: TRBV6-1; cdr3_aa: ASSAGGAYTGELF
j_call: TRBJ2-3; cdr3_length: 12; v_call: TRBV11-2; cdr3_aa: ASSLAVVTDTQY
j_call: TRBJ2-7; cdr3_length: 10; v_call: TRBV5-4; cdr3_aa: ASSSSDREQY
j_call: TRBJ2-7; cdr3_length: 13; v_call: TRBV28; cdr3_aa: ASSPPVGRGYEQY
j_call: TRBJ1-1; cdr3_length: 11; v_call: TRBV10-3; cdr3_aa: AISDNRATEAF
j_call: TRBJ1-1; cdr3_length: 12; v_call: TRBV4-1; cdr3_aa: SSSPRQGYTEAF
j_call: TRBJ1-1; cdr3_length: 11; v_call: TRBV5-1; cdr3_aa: ASSLGSNTEAF
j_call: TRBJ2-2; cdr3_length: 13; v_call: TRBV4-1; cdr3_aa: ASGDSGGNTGELF
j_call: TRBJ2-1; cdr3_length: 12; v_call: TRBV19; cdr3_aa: ASSGRGVYNEQF
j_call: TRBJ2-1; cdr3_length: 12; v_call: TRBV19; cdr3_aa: ASSHGSSYNEQF
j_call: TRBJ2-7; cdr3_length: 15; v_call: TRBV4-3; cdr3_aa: ASSQDIRGTGDLEQY
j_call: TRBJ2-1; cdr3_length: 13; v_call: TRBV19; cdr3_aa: ASSPGTSGTNEQF
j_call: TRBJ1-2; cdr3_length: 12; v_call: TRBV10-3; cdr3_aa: AISEWDRDYGYT
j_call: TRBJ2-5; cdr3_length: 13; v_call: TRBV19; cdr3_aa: ASTREGHYQETQY
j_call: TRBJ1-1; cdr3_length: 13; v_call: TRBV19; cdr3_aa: ASSPTTGIVTEAF
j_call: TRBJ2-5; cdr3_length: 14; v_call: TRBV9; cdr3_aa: ASSAIGGASGETQY
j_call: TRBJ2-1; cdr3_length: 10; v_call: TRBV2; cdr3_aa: ASSGGYNEQF
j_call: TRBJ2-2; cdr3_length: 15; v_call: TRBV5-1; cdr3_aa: ASSLGRQGYSTGELF